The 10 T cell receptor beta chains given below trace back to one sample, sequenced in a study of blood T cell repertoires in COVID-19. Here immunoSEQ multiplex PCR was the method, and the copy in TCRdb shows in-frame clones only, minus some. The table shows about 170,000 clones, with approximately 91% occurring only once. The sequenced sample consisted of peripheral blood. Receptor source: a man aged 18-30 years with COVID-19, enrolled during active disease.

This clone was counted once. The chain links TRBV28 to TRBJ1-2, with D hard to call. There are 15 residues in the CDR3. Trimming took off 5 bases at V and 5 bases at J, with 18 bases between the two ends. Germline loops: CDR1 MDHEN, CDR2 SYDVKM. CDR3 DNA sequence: TGTGCCAGCAGTGAGATAAATAACGGGAGATATGGCTACACCTTC. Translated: CASSEINNGRYGYTF.

The DNA for the CDR3 is TGTGCCAGCAGCTACCAAGGAAGGAGACAGGGAAGGAGCAATCAGCCCCAGCATTTT. Encoded protein: CASSYQGRRQGRSNQPQHF. The rearrangement joins TRBV7-6 to TRBJ1-5; TRBD1 aligns across 7 bases. V gave up 4 bases and J gave up 1 base; unmatched junction bases: 16. CDR3 size: 19 residues. Looked up from germline, CDR1 is SGHVS and CDR2 is FNYEAQ.

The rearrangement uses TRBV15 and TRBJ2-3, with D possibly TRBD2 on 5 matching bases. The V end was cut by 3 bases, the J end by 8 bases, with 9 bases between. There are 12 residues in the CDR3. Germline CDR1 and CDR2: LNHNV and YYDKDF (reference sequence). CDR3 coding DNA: TGTGCCACCAGCAGTCTTAGCGTTACGCAGTATTTT. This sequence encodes CATSSLSVTQYF.

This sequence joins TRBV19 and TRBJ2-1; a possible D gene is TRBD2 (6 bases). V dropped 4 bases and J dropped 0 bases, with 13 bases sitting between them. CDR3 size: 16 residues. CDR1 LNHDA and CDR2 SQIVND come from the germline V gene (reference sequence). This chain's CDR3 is CASSTRRAGSYNEQFF. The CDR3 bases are TGTGCCAGTAGTACCCGCAGAGCGGGCTCCTACAATGAGCAGTTCTTC.

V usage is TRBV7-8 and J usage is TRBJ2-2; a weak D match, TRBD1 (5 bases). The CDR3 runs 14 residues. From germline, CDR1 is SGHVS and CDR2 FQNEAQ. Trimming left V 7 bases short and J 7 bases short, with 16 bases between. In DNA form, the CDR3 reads TGTGCCAGCACCCCCCAGGGATCCGACGGGGAGCTGTTTTTT. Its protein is CASTPQGSDGELFF.

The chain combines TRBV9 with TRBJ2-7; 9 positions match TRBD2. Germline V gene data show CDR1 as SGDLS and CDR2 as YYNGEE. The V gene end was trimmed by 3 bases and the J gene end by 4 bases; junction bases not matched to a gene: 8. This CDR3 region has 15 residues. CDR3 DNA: TGTGCCAGCAGCGAAGGTAGCGGGAGAACTTACGAGCAGTACTTC. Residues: CASSEGSGRTYEQYF.

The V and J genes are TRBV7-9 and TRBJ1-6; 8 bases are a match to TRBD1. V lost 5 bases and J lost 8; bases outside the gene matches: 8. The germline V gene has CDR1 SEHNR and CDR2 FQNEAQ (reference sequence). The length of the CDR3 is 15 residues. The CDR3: CASSPRDRSDSPLHF. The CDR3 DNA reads TGTGCCAGCAGCCCCCGGGACAGGTCGGATTCACCCCTCCACTTT.

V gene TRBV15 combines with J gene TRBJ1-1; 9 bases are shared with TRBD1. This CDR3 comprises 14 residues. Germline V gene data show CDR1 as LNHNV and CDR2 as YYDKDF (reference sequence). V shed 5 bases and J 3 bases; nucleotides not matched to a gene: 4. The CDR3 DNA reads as TGTGCCACCAGCTCCCGGGACAGGGACACTGAAGCTTTCTTT. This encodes CATSSRDRDTEAFF.

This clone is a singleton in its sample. The CDR3 region is CASSYRDGTNTEAFF. Written as DNA, the CDR3 is TGCGCCAGCAGCTACAGGGACGGGACGAACACTGAAGCTTTCTTT. V and J are TRBV5-1 and TRBJ1-1; TRBD1 might be the D (6 bases). With 3 bases removed from V and 1 base from J, the gap between germline ends came to 13 bases. The germline CDR1 and CDR2 sequences are SGHRS and YFSETQ. The CDR3 is 15 amino acids. The full variable domain, with the rest looked up from reference TRBV5-1 and TRBJ1-1, is KAGVTQTPRYLIKTRGQQVTLSCSPISGHRSVSWYQQTPGQGLQFLFEYFSETQRNKGNFPGRFSGRQFSNSRSEMNVSTLELGDSALYLCASSYRDGTNTEAFFGQGTRLTVV.

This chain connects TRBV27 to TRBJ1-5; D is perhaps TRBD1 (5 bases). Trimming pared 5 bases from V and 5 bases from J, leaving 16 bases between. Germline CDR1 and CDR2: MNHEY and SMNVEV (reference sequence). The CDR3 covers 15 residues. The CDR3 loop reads CASSRSAGLHQPQHF. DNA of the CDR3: TGTGCCAGCAGTCGATCCGCAGGGTTACATCAGCCCCAGCATTTT.